This T cell receptor beta chain appears in the sequencing data of a study of beta chain features in type 1 diabetes. The investigators reverse transcribed all of the isolated RNA, so they sequenced expressed TCRB transcripts. Using immunoSEQ multiplex PCR, the repertoire was profiled, and TCRdb retains in-frame clones only, with some absent. Here the sample spans about 140,000 clones, about 9.1% being singletons. CDR1 is MNHNS and CDR2 is SASEGT in the germline V gene. V shed 11 bases and J shed 3 bases, with 16 bases lying between them. The CDR3 is 13 amino acids. This clonotype originated in a woman aged 40 to 49 in good health. V usage is TRBV6-1 and J usage is TRBJ1-1; maybe TRBD1 (6 bases). The sample consisted of central memory CD4+ T cells from blood. The CDR3 region has the DNA TGTGCCGGTAACAGGGAAAAGGACACTGAAGCTTTCTTT. Translating gives CAGNREKDTEAFF.